The clone carrying this TCR beta chain has ten or more counts. As yet, its antigen is unknown. The sample is drawn from a study of identical twins. Overall study findings and caveats: Sharing of beta out-of-frame sequences by twins showed a weaker excess.

A universal primer site arose from template switching, and cDNA bore unique molecular identifiers. TCRdb recomputed calls from the 5' RACE reads with MiXCR, one row per CDR3 protein. The profile shows nearly 900,000 distinct CDR3 sequences, around 12% of them singletons. The CDR3 contains 13 residues. The germline V gene encodes CDR1 SGHTA and CDR2 FQGNSA. Trimming removed 11 bases at V and 2 bases at J, with 12 bases between. These data also formed part of another study, on yellow fever vaccine responses in identical twins.

This clonotype originated in a woman between 18 and 29 years old in good health. The sequenced material came from PBMCs. The rearrangement links TRBV7-2 to TRBJ2-2; D is unresolved. The CDR3 DNA follows: TGTGCCCAAGCGCGAGAAAACACCGGGGAGCTGTTTTTT. Translation gives CAQARENTGELFF.